This T cell receptor (beta chain) emerged from a study of cytomegalovirus exposure and HLA in healthy donors (dated by TCRdb to about 2017). About the full investigation: An earlier analysis of several hundred of the donors reported 250 to 350 Gb of sequence data and around 100 million unique TCR beta sequences obtained from approximately 180 million T cells. Approximately 300 gigabases of sequencing data and around 90 million unique TCR sequences made up an early release that covered nearly 650 HLA-typed donors. The genetic ancestry cluster associated with self-reported Caucasian donors included roughly four fifths of the roughly 360 genotyped donors. The aim of the study was to test whether cataloging public T cell receptors could identify signatures of past pathogen exposure. The study profiled the T cell repertoires of under 850 subjects by immunosequencing and related them to cytomegalovirus serostatus. Along with the approximately 620-subject first cohort, a separate validation cohort of over 90 different subjects was used. The study combined high-throughput TCR immunosequencing, statistical association of individual TCRs with disease status, and machine learning to predict cytomegalovirus infection status. To study patterns of TCR occurrence, a later analysis re-analyzed previously published TCR beta repertoires from 700 or so donors and added high-resolution HLA genotyping. In the later analysis, no new phenotypic data were used to find candidate immune exposures; instead, reliance was placed on TCR beta sequences and their occurrence across donors. To decide whether each TCR beta V gene segment behaved as functional or pseudogenic, an earlier analysis of approximately 600 of the donors relied on high-throughput TCR beta sequencing. Donor age, sex, ethnicity and CMV serostatus were compiled together with the repertoire data. Genome-wide SNP genotypes for about 60% of the 666 donors were used in a later genetic analysis, which treated that subset as a discovery cohort. All discovery cohort repertoires had been generated using a single sequencing platform. Both class I and class II loci were covered by HLA typing, at four-digit resolution. Typing coverage varied by locus: about 629-640 donors for A, B, C, DRB1 and DQB1; around 560 for DQA1; nearly 610 for DPA1; around 450 for DPB1. Four to six DR-DQ haplotypes were handled as single units for association and clustering, since linkage in the cohort was strong. On average, around 200,000 unique TCR beta nucleotide sequences were sequenced per donor among some 430 genotyped donors of the cohort, with roughly 18% of those sequences being non-productive.

Worth noting for this clone: Its binding antigen is unknown. Per-base quality was not reported, and no clone a single base away is much larger than it.

Study-wide conclusions, independent of this receptor: In a later analysis, HLA-associated TCR beta chains showed more clonal expansion and lower generation probabilities than non-associated chains that were equally common. A later analysis found that TCR association rates varied across HLA loci, with DRB1 alleles showing the most associated TCRs and HLA-C alleles the fewest. Correlated functional status among segregating V segments might be attributable to linkage disequilibrium, but an unknown experimental factor could not be ruled out. Because HLA typing was missing for some donors at each locus, association tests included only the typed subset. Presence/absence analyses assumed roughly uniform sequencing depth across donors, an assumption that may not hold. In vitro tests confirmed that three of the cytomegalovirus-associated TCR beta chains recognize cytomegalovirus antigens. For the cohort, immune exposure information was limited to CMV serostatus. The sequencing pipeline was judged likely to have produced a cluster of highly shared sequence variants as a technical artifact. It was suggested by the authors that the approach could potentially be generalized to other disease states and immunological phenotypes. In the study, approximately 160 TCR beta chains were listed as associated with cytomegalovirus. A later genetic analysis reported fewer N-insertions in productive TCRs among donors in an Asian-associated ancestry cluster than the approximately 700-donor mean. When HLA alleles, especially DR and DQ, strongly co-occurred, TCR associations were difficult to assign to individual alleles. An association between a missense DCLRE1C variant and V-gene and J-gene trimming of TCR beta chains was found in a later genetic analysis and replicated in an independent cohort. According to a later analysis, most CMV-associated TCR beta chains appeared to be HLA-restricted, and the HLA associations seemed to be driven largely by CMV exposure. The cohort was sequenced for TCR beta chains only, and without alpha or paired-chain data the features that could be detected were limited. A further reported finding was that TCR beta sequences accurately predicted the HLA-A and HLA-B alleles for most subjects in the first cohort. Approximately 18 rarely observed V segments, including chromosome 9 orphons, were excluded from the earlier analysis of approximately 600 of the donors because counts were too low. A later analysis associated roughly 17,000 TCR beta sequences with specific HLA alleles at a false discovery rate of 0.05. Most TCR sequences were observed very rarely across donors, whereas some public TCRs were present in many individuals. According to a later analysis, parvovirus B19, influenza, CMV and Epstein-Barr virus appeared linked to several top co-occurrence clusters. Broadly in line with IMGT annotations, most TCR beta V segments showed up in productive rearrangements about 87% or about 30% of the time in an earlier analysis of 450 to 600 of the donors. In both the original and validation cohorts, the classifier was reported to diagnose cytomegalovirus status with high specificity and sensitivity. Because the 87-base-pair reads could not distinguish some IMGT-functional V segments, including TRBV6-2 and TRBV6-3, those segments were excluded.

The library came from the immunoSEQ multiplex PCR assay. For the multiplex PCR, a mixture combining 60 forward primers for TCR Vbeta segments and 13 reverse primers for TCR Jbeta segments was used. The CDR3 region of rearranged TCR beta genes was amplified from genomic DNA with a multiplex PCR assay. On the Illumina HiSeq System, the amplified TCR beta libraries were sequenced as 87-base-pair reads. For the original study's pipeline: In a later analysis, approximately 74 million unique TCR beta chains were counted across the roughly 700 repertoires, and roughly 9.9 million of these chains were shared by at least two donors. Raw reads were error-corrected and collapsed into unique sequences by a nearest-neighbor algorithm in which closely related sequences were merged to remove PCR and sequencing errors. V, D and J gene segments were assigned by aligning CDR3 sequences to IMGT reference sequences. For a sequence to be retained, a match of at least six nucleotides to both a V gene segment and a J gene segment was required. Rearrangements were classified as productive when the CDR3 lacked stop codons and remained in frame with V and J, and all other rearrangements were classified as non-productive. Following IMGT convention, CDR3 was defined as the stretch from the second conserved V-encoded cysteine to the conserved J-encoded phenylalanine. In an earlier analysis of around 640 of the donors, sequences lacking an unambiguous match to a single V gene segment were excluded. In an earlier analysis of 587 of the donors, V segments were called functional above 56.7% productive rearrangements and were called segregating when the between-donor standard deviation exceeded 5%. A statistical classification framework was built for diagnosing cytomegalovirus status from the catalog of TCR beta chain sequences. In a later analysis, V and J genes were assigned by comparing TCR nucleotide sequences against IMGT/GENE-DB human TR gene sequences. The TCRdist pipeline was used in a later analysis to assign CDR3 sequences and most-parsimonious VDJ recombination scenarios. In a later analysis, each TCR beta chain was defined by its CDR3 amino acid sequence together with its V-gene family, and reads without a unique V-gene family were excluded. To address suspected cross-contamination and a sequencing artifact, a later analysis removed over 500 highly shared, low-generation-probability nucleotide sequences. In a later analysis, a clonal expansion index for each public chain was calculated from normalized within-repertoire ranks of inferred template counts. In a later analysis, generation probabilities were computed using a VDJ recombination model fitted to out-of-frame rearrangements, and the results were checked against IGoR. In a later analysis, hypergeometric tests were used to score TCR-TCR, TCR-HLA and TCR-CMV co-occurrence, with a repertoire-size bias correction applied to TCR pairs. False discovery rates were estimated in a later analysis by permuting HLA or CMV assignments 20 times. In a later analysis, co-occurring TCRs were grouped using DBSCAN, and TCRdist sequence similarity was added for clustering within HLA-allele-positive subsets. Repertoires with fewer than 30,000 or more than 120,000 public chains, plus five repertoires with anomalous nucleotide sharing, were excluded from co-occurrence clustering. Not all clones reach the TCRdb copy of this immuneACCESS table, which keeps in-frame sequences only. Checked studies attribute under half of the gap to unresolved V genes and leave the rest unexplained. The DNA was the basis for D and trimming; V, J and clone size are from that table. Recorded for this sample are 120,000 or so clones; roughly 80% of them occurred a single time. The ten top clones hold around 8.9% of the sample.

The CDR1 and CDR2 encoded by the germline V gene (reference sequence) are MNHEY and SMNVEV. The CDR3 holds 14 amino acids from the cysteine to the phenylalanine. Only CDR3 DNA is held: 42 bases, read in frame from base 1. The V and J ends are trimmed by 3 bases and 5 bases, leaving 8 bases between them. In total, roughly 670 healthy bone marrow donors made up the cohort. At the time of sampling, every cohort member was nominally healthy, though immune exposures that went unrecorded were likely present. The donor was CMV seropositive and was included in the group of 270 or so seropositive cohort members. Every donor gave a peripheral blood sample, and the peripheral blood mononuclear cells from that sample were used for TCR beta sequencing. The Qiagen DNeasy Blood Extraction Kit was used to extract genomic DNA from the blood cell samples.

Material: PBMCs. The TCR sequence derives from a man aged 25 to 40 in good health and CMV-seropositive. The chain couples TRBV27 to TRBJ1-6; the D gene identity is not certain. The encoded CDR3 is CASSFWGDNSPLHF. The nucleotide sequence reads as follows: TGTGCCAGCAGTTTTTGGGGAGATAATTCACCCCTCCACTTT.